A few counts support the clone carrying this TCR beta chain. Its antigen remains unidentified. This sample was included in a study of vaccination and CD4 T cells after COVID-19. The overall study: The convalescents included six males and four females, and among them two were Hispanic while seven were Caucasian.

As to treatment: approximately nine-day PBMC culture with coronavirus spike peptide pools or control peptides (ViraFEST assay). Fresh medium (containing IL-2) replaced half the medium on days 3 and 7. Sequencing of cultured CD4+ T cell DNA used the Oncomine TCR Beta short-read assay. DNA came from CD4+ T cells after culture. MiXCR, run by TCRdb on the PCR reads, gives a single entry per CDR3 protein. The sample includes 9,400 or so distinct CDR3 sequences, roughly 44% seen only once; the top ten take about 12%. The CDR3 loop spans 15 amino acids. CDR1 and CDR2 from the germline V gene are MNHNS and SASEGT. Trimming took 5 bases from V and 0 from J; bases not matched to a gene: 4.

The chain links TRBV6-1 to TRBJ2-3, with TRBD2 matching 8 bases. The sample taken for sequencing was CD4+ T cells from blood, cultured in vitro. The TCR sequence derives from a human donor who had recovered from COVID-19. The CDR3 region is CASSQRGTSTDTQYF. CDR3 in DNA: TGTGCCAGCAGTCAGCGGGGGACTAGCACAGATACGCAGTATTTT.